This TCR beta chain was observed in a study of shared clonotypes between healthy human individuals. Per germline, CDR1 MNHNY and CDR2 SVGAGI (reference sequence). Trimming took 0 bases from V and 10 from J, leaving 14 bases between them. This CDR3 region has 14 residues. Only in-frame clones appear in the TCRdb table, and some are missing; sequencing was by immunoSEQ multiplex PCR. The sample holds 950,000 to 1,300,000 clones, 65% to 75% seen once. This clone was seen a single time. What was sequenced was memory CD4+ T cells sorted from blood. Indicated subset: CD45RA-negative fraction. The chain joins TRBV6-6 to TRBJ2-3; D remains unclear. This TCR derives from a man between 18 and 29 years old in good health. The CDR3 nucleotides read TGTGCCAGCAGTTACTCGGGTCCCTCCCGTTCGCAGTATTTT. Protein sequence: CASSYSGPSRSQYF.